A single count supports the clone carrying this T cell receptor beta chain. TCRdb's copy holds only in-frame clones and misses some; the assay was immunoSEQ multiplex PCR. The table has under 200,000 clones, over 95% seen once. The data are from a study of control samples from healthy donors and cancer patients. Trimming took 6 bases from V and 5 from J, leaving 20 bases between them. The CDR3 contains 15 residues. Germline V gives CDR1 MDHEN, CDR2 SYDVKM. The receptor's source is a woman between 25 and 40 years old in good health. The genes are TRBV28 and TRBJ2-7; D assignment may be TRBD1 or TRBD2 (5 bases each). Sequences were obtained from blood. The DNA of the CDR3 is TGTGCCAGCAGAAGTCCGGGACCAGAACCCGACGAGCAGTACTTC. Residues: CASRSPGPEPDEQYF.